This record concerns one T cell receptor beta chain sequence. The record originates from a study of glioma-infiltrating T cells after dendritic cell vaccination. Clones were read by immunoSEQ multiplex PCR, and TCRdb kept only the in-frame ones, dropping some. The data show about 90,000 clones, with 85% seen just once and just under 3% held by the top ten. The CDR3 runs 15 residues. The germline V gene encodes CDR1 SGHDT and CDR2 YYEEEE. Trimming removed 4 bases at V and 5 bases at J, with 18 bases between. The source is a human donor with glioblastoma. The chain is built from TRBV5-6 and TRBJ2-5; a weak D match, TRBD2 (6 bases). Sequenced material: blood, taken before dendritic cell vaccination. The CDR3 protein is CASSRGSSGLETQYF. CDR3 DNA: TGTGCCAGCAGCCGGGGCAGTAGCGGCCTTGAGACCCAGTACTTC.